The present T cell receptor (beta chain) was sequenced within a study of blood T cell repertoires in COVID-19. Whole-study context: Some COVID-19 samples were acute and others convalescent; all came from the United States, Italy and Spain. PBMCs, B-cell-depleted T cells, or T cells provided the cDNA or gDNA that made up the material.

The CDR3 extends over 15 amino acids. Germline assignment: CDR1 SGHTA and CDR2 FQGNSA. V dropped 5 bases and J dropped 3; count of bases not matched to a gene: 5. Authors' analysis steps: Nucleated cell counts were estimated from reference gene primer amplification. Clones were sequenced by immunoSEQ multiplex PCR, and TCRdb holds only the in-frame ones, with some missing. V, J and clone size reflect that table, while D and trimming were determined from the DNA. The sample lists more than 110,000 clones, around 80% occurring once. The sequence came from a human donor in a cohort sampled during active COVID-19. The specimen sequenced was peripheral blood. The rearrangement joins TRBV7-2 to TRBJ2-3, with 10 bases lining up with TRBD2. CDR3 protein: CASSESGGGTDTQYF. Here the CDR3 DNA reads TGTGCCAGCAGCGAGAGCGGGGGGGGAACAGATACGCAGTATTTT.